A single TCR beta chain is shown here with its context. In germline, CDR1 is LNHNV, CDR2 YYDKDF (reference sequence). This CDR3 spans 15 amino acids. The V and J ends lost 3 bases and 2 bases respectively, with 14 bases between them. Some clones are missing from TCRdb's copy, which holds only in-frame ones; the method was immunoSEQ multiplex PCR. This table has about 220,000 clones, 70% to 90% appearing once. This sample is drawn from a study of blood T cell repertoires in COVID-19. In terms of age and location, participants ranged from about 18 to 95 years and lived in about 25 US areas. Membership in each cohort depended on participant-reported clinical history.

The origin of this receptor is a woman aged 40 to 50 with acute COVID-19. The chain employs TRBV15 and TRBJ2-7, with D possibly TRBD2 on 7 matching bases. The sample consisted of PBMCs or T cells enriched from blood (not recorded which). CDR3 nucleotides: TGTGCCACCAGCAGGGGAAGGGGGGGGCCCTACGAGCAGTACTTC. It codes for CATSRGRGGPYEQYF.